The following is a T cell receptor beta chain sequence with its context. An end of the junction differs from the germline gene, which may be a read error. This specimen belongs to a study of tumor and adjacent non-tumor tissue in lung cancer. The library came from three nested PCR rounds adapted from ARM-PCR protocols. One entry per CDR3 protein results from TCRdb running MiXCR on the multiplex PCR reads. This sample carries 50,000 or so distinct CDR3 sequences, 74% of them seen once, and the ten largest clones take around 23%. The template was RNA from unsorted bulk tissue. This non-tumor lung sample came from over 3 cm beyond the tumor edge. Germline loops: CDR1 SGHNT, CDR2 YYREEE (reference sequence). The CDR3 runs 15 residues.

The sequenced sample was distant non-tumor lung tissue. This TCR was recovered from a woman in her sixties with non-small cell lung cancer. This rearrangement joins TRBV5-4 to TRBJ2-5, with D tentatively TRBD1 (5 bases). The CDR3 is CPSSADRPKRETQYF. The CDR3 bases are TGTCCCAGCAGCGCTGACAGACCAAAAAGGGAGACCCAGTACTTC.